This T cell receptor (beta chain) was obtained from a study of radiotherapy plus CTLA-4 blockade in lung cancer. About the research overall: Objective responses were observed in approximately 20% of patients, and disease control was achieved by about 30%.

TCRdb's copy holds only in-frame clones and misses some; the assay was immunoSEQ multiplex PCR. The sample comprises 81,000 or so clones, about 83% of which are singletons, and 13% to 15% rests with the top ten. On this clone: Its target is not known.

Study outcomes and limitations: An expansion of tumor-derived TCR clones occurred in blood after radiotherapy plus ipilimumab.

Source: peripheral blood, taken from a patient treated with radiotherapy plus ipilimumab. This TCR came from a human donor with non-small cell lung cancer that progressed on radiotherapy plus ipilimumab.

The CDR3 protein is CASSLRAPHPRGYEQYF. The CDR3 DNA follows: TGTGCCAGCAGCTTACGGGCCCCCCACCCGAGGGGCTACGAGCAGTACTTC. The V call is TRBV11-2, the J call TRBJ2-7, with D perhaps TRBD1 or TRBD2 (5 bases each). V was cut by 2 bases and J by 3 bases, with 20 bases left in between. There are 17 residues in the CDR3. The germline V gene has CDR1 SGHAT and CDR2 FQNNGV.